Presented here are 8 T cell receptor beta chains from one specimen sequenced in a study of blood T cell repertoires in COVID-19. Repertoires were generated with immunoSEQ multiplex PCR, while TCRdb's copy carries only in-frame clones and drops some. This sample yields some 200,000 clones, of which around 83% are seen a single time; roughly 6.6% belongs to the top ten. Input material: peripheral blood. Source of these receptors: a woman in her 40s with acute or convalescent COVID-19.

CDR3 loop: CASSTAGTGVSYTF. The CDR3 coding sequence is TGTGCCAGCAGTACCGCCGGGACAGGGGTTAGTTACACCTTC. The chain uses TRBV6-5 and TRBJ1-2; 10 positions agree with TRBD1. Looked up from germline, CDR1 is MNHEY and CDR2 is SVGAGI. The CDR3 contains 14 residues. V was pared by 5 bases and J by 11 bases, with 11 bases of the junction left unmatched.

The chain joins TRBV15 to TRBJ1-3; 8 nucleotides match TRBD1. This CDR3 has 13 residues. CDR1 and CDR2 (germline): LNHNV, YYDKDF (reference sequence). With V trimmed by 8 bases and J by 0 bases, 0 bases remained unmatched. DNA for the CDR3: TGTGCCACCGGACAGGGCTCTGGAAACACCATATATTTT. It yields the protein CATGQGSGNTIYF.

J is TRBJ1-5 and V is TRBV27; perhaps TRBD1 as D (5 bases). V was shortened by 0 bases and J by 0 bases, with 9 bases between the two germline ends. Germline-derived CDR1 and CDR2 are MNHEY and SMNVEV (reference sequence). The CDR3 extends over 16 amino acids. In DNA form, the CDR3 reads TGTGCCAGCAGTTTATCCTGGCAGGGTAGCAATCAGCCCCAGCATTTT. It yields the protein CASSLSWQGSNQPQHF.

The V gene is TRBV6-6, the J gene TRBJ1-2, with TRBD1 matching 9 bases. The germline V gene encodes CDR1 MNHNY and CDR2 SVGAGI (reference sequence). The V and J ends lost 7 bases and 3 bases, in that order; junction bases with no gene match: 3. CDR3 size: 13 residues. The CDR3 DNA sequence: TGTGCCAGCAAGGACAGGGGCCACTATGGCTACACCTTC. It yields the protein CASKDRGHYGYTF.

The J gene is TRBJ2-1, the V gene TRBV27; TRBD1 matches 11 bases. The germline CDR1 and CDR2 sequences are MNHEY and SMNVEV (reference sequence). The junction had 1 base not matched to a gene; V was cut back by 2 bases and J by 4 bases. This CDR3 is 15 amino acids long. In nucleotides, the CDR3 is TGTGCCAGCAGTTTAGGGACAGGGGGATACAATGAGCAGTTCTTC. It codes for CASSLGTGGYNEQFF.

The V gene is TRBV13, the J gene TRBJ1-1, with a weak D call TRBD1 (5 bases). Germline V CDR1 and CDR2: PRHDT, FYEKMQ (reference sequence). The CDR3 loop spans 16 amino acids. V lost 5 bases, J lost 5 bases, and 21 bases lay in between. The CDR3 sequence: CASSRPFTGGMTEAFF. The CDR3 nucleotides read TGTGCCAGCAGCAGGCCCTTTACAGGCGGTATGACTGAAGCTTTCTTT.

The rearrangement uses TRBV3-1 (or the pseudogene TRBV3-2) and TRBJ2-1, with 7 positions matching TRBD2. J lost 8 bases, V lost 1 base, and 11 bases had no gene match. The CDR3 contains 16 residues. Germline CDR1 is LGHDT and CDR2 is YNNKEL (reference sequence). CDR3 in DNA: TGTGCCAGCAGCCAAGGGATCGGGACTACCCGTCATGAGCAGTTCTTC. It is translated as CASSQGIGTTRHEQFF.

This clone has just a few counts. V gene TRBV7-9 combines with J gene TRBJ2-5; 9 nucleotides agree with TRBD2. CDR1 and CDR2 (germline): SEHNR, FQNEAQ (reference sequence). V shed 5 bases and J 5 bases; nucleotides not matched to a gene: 9. The CDR3 extends over 15 amino acids. The CDR3 here is CASSLSGSGGETQYF. CDR3 DNA: TGTGCCAGCAGCCTTAGCGGGAGCGGGGGGGAGACCCAGTACTTC.